These 12 T cell receptor beta chains were sequenced from one sample in a study of blood T cell repertoires in COVID-19. This table comes from immunoSEQ multiplex PCR, and its TCRdb copy is limited to in-frame clones, with some not included. This sample yields more than 300,000 clones, of which approximately 92% are seen a single time; under 20% belongs to the top ten. The source material was PBMCs or T cells enriched from blood (not recorded which). Source of these receptors: a woman aged 25-40 years who had recovered from COVID-19.

This clone was detected only a few times. The chain joins TRBV7-2 to TRBJ1-1; D is ambiguous. Germline CDR1 and CDR2: SGHTA and FQGNSA. V lost 5 bases and J 2 bases, leaving 9 bases between the germline ends. The CDR3 has 13 amino acids. CDR3 coding DNA: TGTGCCAGCAGCGCGGGCCGTAACACTGAAGCTTTCTTT. This translates into CASSAGRNTEAFF.

The chain carries TRBV20-1 and TRBJ1-5; D remains unclear. This CDR3 has 12 residues. Per germline, CDR1 DFQATT and CDR2 SNEGSKA (reference sequence). V was shortened by 3 bases and J by 11 bases, with 14 bases between the two germline ends. Here the CDR3 DNA reads TGCAGTGCTAGTTTCATACAATCAGCCCAGCATTTT. Its protein is CSASFIQSAQHF.

The V and J genes are TRBV2 and TRBJ2-1; D unresolved. CDR1 SNHLY and CDR2 FYNNEI come from the germline V gene. The CDR3 runs to 14 residues. V was trimmed by 10 bases and J by 8 bases, leaving 21 bases between them. CDR3 protein: CAIPTDPSADEQFF. The CDR3 DNA reads as TGTGCCATCCCGACTGACCCTTCCGCGGATGAGCAGTTCTTC.

J is TRBJ1-5 and V is TRBV7-2; D not resolved. Germline V gene data show CDR1 as SGHTA and CDR2 as FQGNSA. Trimming took off 2 bases at V and 5 bases at J, with 7 bases between the two ends. The length of the CDR3 is 13 residues. CDR3 DNA: TGTGCCAGCAGCTTAAGCCGATATCAGCCCCAGCATTTT. Amino acids: CASSLSRYQPQHF.

Only one count was recorded for this clone. The chain has TRBV7-2 and TRBJ1-1; D might be TRBD1 (5 bases). The CDR3 length is 13 residues. The V gene's germline CDR1 is SGHTA and CDR2 FQGNSA. V was clipped by 5 bases and J by 6 bases, with 13 bases between them. CDR3 sequence (DNA): TGTGCCAGCAGCCCTCCGGGGGTCGCTGAAGCTTTCTTT. Translation: CASSPPGVAEAFF.

This clone was counted a single time. The chain combines TRBV19 with TRBJ2-1, with TRBD1 as a possible D gene (6 bases). The CDR3 runs to 17 residues. CDR1 and CDR2 (germline): LNHDA, SQIVND (reference sequence). Between the trimmed V and J ends, which lost 4 bases and 1 base, there was a span of 17 bases. The chain's CDR3 is CASSTQVRGISYNEQFF. CDR3 nucleotide sequence: TGTGCCAGTAGTACGCAGGTCAGGGGAATTTCCTACAATGAGCAGTTCTTC.

The gene calls are TRBV7-2 and TRBJ2-1, with 11 nucleotides matching TRBD2. The CDR3 length is 15 residues. The germline V gene encodes CDR1 SGHTA and CDR2 FQGNSA. J gave up 7 bases and V 5 bases, and 7 bases lay outside the gene matches. The CDR3 loop reads CASSAIAGGGNEQFF. The CDR3 nucleotides read TGTGCCAGCAGCGCCATAGCGGGAGGGGGTAATGAGCAGTTCTTC.

This sequence joins TRBV7-2 and TRBJ2-1; 9 bases map to TRBD2. The length of the CDR3 is 16 residues. Trimming at V came to 5 bases and at J to 9 bases, leaving 14 bases not matched to a gene. Germline V gene data show CDR1 as SGHTA and CDR2 as FQGNSA. CDR3 DNA: TGTGCCAGCAGCCCCACTTGGTTAGCGGGAGTGGGTGAGCAGTTCTTC. Translation: CASSPTWLAGVGEQFF.

The chain combines TRBV9 with TRBJ1-4; D call uncertain. CDR3 length: 16 amino acids. V was cut by 4 bases and J by 6 bases, with 19 bases left in between. Per germline, CDR1 SGDLS and CDR2 YYNGEE. DNA of the CDR3: TGTGCCAGCAGCCCCTCGTCCGCAGGTTCCTATGAAAAACTGTTTTTT. Translating it yields CASSPSSAGSYEKLFF. Filled out from reference TRBV9 and TRBJ1-4, the complete variable domain reads DSGVTQTPKHLITATGQRVTLRCSPRSGDLSVYWYQQSLDQGLQFLIQYYNGEERAKGNILERFSAQQFPDLHSELNLSSLELGDSALYFCASSPSSAGSYEKLFFGSGTQLSVL.

This clone was detected a few times. This chain connects TRBV4-3 to TRBJ1-2, with 7 bases aligning to TRBD1. V trimming: 0 bases; J trimming: 4 bases; junction bases outside the gene matches: 5. Germline loops: CDR1 LGHNA, CDR2 YSLEER. The CDR3 contains 15 residues. The CDR3 nucleotides are TGCGCCAGCAGCCAAGATAACTCAGGGGGCTATGGCTACACCTTC. Protein sequence: CASSQDNSGGYGYTF.

As concerns this clone: Other nucleotide sequences from this sample produce the same CDR3. In nucleotides, the CDR3 is TGCGCCAGCAGCCTGGGGCTAGCAGACAATGAGCAGTTCTTC. It specifies CASSLGLADNEQFF. This chain links TRBV5-1 with TRBJ2-1; perhaps D is TRBD1 or TRBD2 (5 bases each). The germline CDR1 and CDR2 sequences are SGHRS and YFSETQ. Trimming took 4 bases from V and 5 from J, leaving 13 bases between them. This CDR3 contains 14 residues.

The chain couples TRBV12-3 or TRBV12-4 to TRBJ1-1, with 9 positions matching TRBD1. V dropped 5 bases and J dropped 12; count of bases not matched to a gene: 10. The CDR3 totals 13 residues. The CDR3 loop is CASSRGQGSKSFF. The CDR3 region has the DNA TGTGCCAGCAGTAGAGGACAGGGGAGTAAGTCTTTCTTT.